These 15 T cell receptor beta chains share one sample of origin, sequenced in a study of tissue T cells after allogeneic stem cell transplantation (dated 2022 in TCRdb). Library preparation used the immunoSEQ multiplex PCR assay. This immuneACCESS table, as held by TCRdb, lists in-frame sequences with V and J called but not all clones. Of the missing ones, under half trace to an unresolved V gene in checked studies; the others have no known cause. The sample has over a thousand clones on record, under 60% of them singletons. Roughly 15% of the sample is held by the ten biggest clonotypes. The sample's time point, from its label and the paper: mouse harvest day 7 after allogeneic transplant. Each mouse graft, delivered by tail vein injection, combined 10^6 splenic CD5+ T cells with 10^7 T-cell-depleted bone marrow cells. The sequencing sample was made of liver tissue. Source of these receptors: a female BALB/c mouse given C57BL/6 T cells with graft-versus-host disease after an allogeneic hematopoietic cell transplant.

This clone has only a few counts. The genes and germline here are from mouse. The sequenced fragment ends 1 residue before the CDR3 boundary, so the rest is inferred from the germline J gene. The J gene is TRBJ2-7, the V gene TRBV14; weak D call: TRBD1 (5 bases). The V end was cut by 2 bases, the J end by 0 bases, with 9 bases between. Germline V gene data show CDR1 as SGHDT and CDR2 as FRDEAV. This CDR3 contains 14 residues. The CDR3 sequence is CASSFQGSSYEQYF. The part of the CDR3 DNA that was read is TGTGCCAGCAGTTTTCAGGGAAGCTCCTATGAACAGTAC.

In regard to this clone: These gene names are mouse names. The CDR3 end lies 1 residue beyond the end of the read and is filled in from the germline J gene. J is TRBJ2-4 and V is TRBV12-2; tentatively, D is TRBD1 (7 bases). The V end lost 1 base, the J end lost 5 bases, and 9 bases lay between the germline ends. The CDR3 runs 13 residues. Germline CDR1 SGHLS, CDR2 HYDKME. The CDR3 here is CASSLGGANTLYF. The CDR3 DNA, read in part, is TGTGCCAGCTCTCTAGGGGGCGCAAACACCTTGTAC.

This clone was counted a few times. Genes and germline come from the mouse. The CDR3 end is not reached by the read, which stops 1 residue before it; the germline J gene fills it in. The chain combines TRBV3 with TRBJ1-4; the D is unclear. The CDR3 sequence is 16 residues long. V lost 1 base to trimming and J lost 2 bases, with 11 bases between them. Germline-derived CDR1 and CDR2 are SNHLY and FYNGKV (reference sequence). This CDR3 is CASSLVGMGSNERLFF. The sequenced CDR3 bases are TGTGCCAGCAGCTTAGTCGGGATGGGGTCCAACGAAAGATTATTT.

This clone was seen only a few times. Genes and germline come from the mouse. The sequenced fragment ends 1 residue before the CDR3 boundary, so the rest is inferred from the germline J gene. This sequence joins TRBV1 and TRBJ1-1, with D perhaps TRBD1 (6 bases). The V end lost 1 base, the J end lost 1 base, and 10 bases lay between the germline ends. CDR1 NSQYPW and CDR2 LRSPGD come from the germline V gene (reference sequence). This CDR3 has 15 amino acids. CDR3 DNA (partial): TGCACCTGCAGTGCAGGCTCCAGGGGGAACACAGAAGTCTTC. It specifies CTCSAGSRGNTEVF. The CDR3 as a whole reads CTCSAGSRGNTEVFF.

Worth noting for this clone: Gene names follow the mouse nomenclature. The CDR3 end falls 1 residue outside the read, so it is completed with the germline J gene. The rearrangement uses TRBV3 and TRBJ2-3; 13 bases fit TRBD2. The V and J ends lost 5 bases and 1 base, in that order; junction bases with no gene match: 3. This CDR3 has 16 amino acids. Germline assignment: CDR1 SNHLY and CDR2 FYNGKV (reference sequence). This CDR3 is CASSGLGGRRAETLYF. The CDR3 DNA, read in part, is TGTGCCAGCAGCGGACTGGGGGGGCGCCGTGCAGAAACGCTGTAT. Full variable domain (remainder filled in from reference TRBV3 and TRBJ2-3): GPKVLQIPSHQIIDMGQMVTLNCDPVSNHLYFYWYKQILGQQMEFLVNFYNGKVMEKSKLFKDQFSVERPDGSYFTLKIQPTALEDSAVYFCASSGLGGRRAETLYFGSGTRLTVL.

Of note for this clone: Genes and germline are mouse. The read gets to within 1 residue of the CDR3 end, and the germline J gene fills in the rest. The V gene is TRBV19, the J gene TRBJ2-5; 7 bases agree with TRBD1. The CDR3 spans 16 residues. CDR1 and CDR2 from the germline V gene are FNHDT and SITEND (reference sequence). With V trimmed by 0 bases and J by 0 bases, 4 bases remained unmatched. The chain's CDR3 is CASSIDRGLNQDTQYF. The sequenced CDR3 bases are TGTGCCAGCAGTATAGACAGGGGTCTTAACCAAGACACCCAGTAC.

As for this clone: Germline and genes: mouse. Read sequence stops 1 residue before the CDR3 end, and the germline J gene provides the missing end. The rearrangement joins TRBV26 to TRBJ1-2; no clear D gene. The CDR3 runs 13 residues. Germline loops: CDR1 KGHPV, CDR2 FQNQEV (reference sequence). The germline V and J ends were trimmed by 0 bases and 0 bases, with 2 bases remaining between them. CDR3 residues: CASSLSANSDYTF. The DNA read from the CDR3 is TGTGCCAGCAGTCTGTCAGCAAACTCCGACTACACC.

On this clone: An end of the junction differs from the germline gene, which may be a read error. These gene names are mouse names. The sequence runs out 1 residue before the end of the CDR3; the remainder is reconstructed from the germline J gene. This chain joins TRBV13-2 and TRBJ2-4, with D uncertain. Germline values: CDR1 NNHNN, CDR2 SYGAGS (reference sequence). There are 13 residues in the CDR3. CDR3 DNA (partial): TGTGCCAGCGGTGACAGGAGTCAAGACACCTTGTAC. Protein product: CASGDRSQDTLY. The complete CDR3 sequence is CASGDRSQDTLYF.

Concerning this clone itself: The listed genes are named as in mouse. The read ends 1 residue shy of where the CDR3 ends; the end is completed using the germline J gene. The chain uses TRBV17 and TRBJ1-1; 7 bases are a match to TRBD1. CDR1 is MNHDT and CDR2 is YYDKIL in the germline V gene. This CDR3 has 13 amino acids. Trimming removed 5 bases from V and 1 base from J; junction bases left unmatched: 1. This CDR3 reads CASSRDRNTEVFF. The sequenced CDR3 bases are TGTGCTAGCAGTCGGGACAGGAACACAGAAGTCTTC.

This clone came up a few times. These gene names are mouse names. The read stops 1 residue short of the end of the CDR3; the missing end is completed from the germline J gene. V usage is TRBV26 and J usage is TRBJ2-7; D ambiguous. V gave up 4 bases and J gave up 4 bases, with 5 bases separating them. The CDR3 has 11 residues. CDR1 and CDR2 (germline): KGHPV, FQNQEV (reference sequence). The CDR3 is CASSPSYEQYF. CDR3 bases read: TGTGCCAGCAGTCCCAGTTATGAACAGTAC.

A remark on this clone: The genes are named according to mouse. The sequenced fragment ends 1 residue before the CDR3 boundary, so the rest is inferred from the germline J gene. The J gene is TRBJ2-7, the V gene TRBV1; maybe TRBD2 (6 bases). The V end lost 0 bases, the J end lost 2 bases, and 11 bases lay between the germline ends. Germline CDR1 is NSQYPW and CDR2 is LRSPGD (reference sequence). The CDR3 extends over 15 amino acids. CDR3 DNA (partial): TGCACCTGCAGTGCAGACTGGGGTAGAACCTATGAACAGTAC. Amino acids: CTCSADWGRTYEQY. From start to end, the CDR3 is CTCSADWGRTYEQYF. Drawing the rest from reference TRBV1 and TRBJ2-7, the complete variable domain is VTLLEQNPRWRLVPRGQAVNLRCILKNSQYPWMSWYQQDLQKQLQWLFTLRSPGDKEVKSLPGADYLATRVTDTELRLQVANMSQGRTLYCTCSADWGRTYEQYFGPGTRLTVL.

A note on this clone: Genes and germline are mouse. Coverage ceases 1 residue before the CDR3 finishes, and the germline J gene fills in the end. The chain is built from TRBV29 and TRBJ2-1, with TRBD1 as a possible D gene (8 bases). V gave up 6 bases and J gave up 3 bases, with 15 bases separating them. Germline V lookup: CDR1 MSHET, CDR2 SYDVDS. The CDR3 loop spans 15 amino acids. CDR3 loop: CASSQQGGRYAEQFF. CDR3 DNA, as far as it was read: TGTGCTAGCAGCCAACAGGGGGGCCGCTATGCTGAGCAGTTC.

With regard to this clone: Genes here carry mouse names. The read comes to an end 1 residue before the CDR3 does, leaving the germline J gene to fill in the end. The chain links TRBV3 to TRBJ2-7; TRBD1 is a possible D gene (5 bases). V was trimmed by 1 base and J by 4 bases, leaving 11 bases between them. This CDR3 is 14 amino acids long. Per germline, CDR1 SNHLY and CDR2 FYNGKV (reference sequence). The sequenced CDR3 bases are TGTGCCAGCAGCTTAGGGGCAGGGATTTATGAACAGTAC. Its translation is CASSLGAGIYEQY. The whole CDR3 region reads CASSLGAGIYEQYF.

About this clone itself: All gene names here are mouse names. The CDR3 end is not reached by the read, which stops 1 residue before it; the germline J gene fills it in. The chain uses TRBV26 and TRBJ1-1; no definite D call. The ends were cut back, 4 bases at V and 4 bases at J, with 10 bases in the middle. The CDR3 contains 13 residues. Germline assignment: CDR1 KGHPV and CDR2 FQNQEV (reference sequence). The part of the CDR3 DNA that was read is TGTGCCAGCAGTCGAGGGAAGAGCACAGAAGTCTTC. Protein: CASSRGKSTEVF. The whole CDR3 reads CASSRGKSTEVFF.

This clone is deemed large. The germline and genes are mouse ones. The sequenced fragment ends 1 residue before the CDR3 boundary, so the rest is inferred from the germline J gene. The V and J genes are TRBV16 and TRBJ2-5; no firm D call. Per the germline V gene, CDR1 is SGHSA and CDR2 is FRNQAP. V lost 5 bases and J 1 base, leaving 10 bases between the germline ends. This CDR3 region has 14 residues. CDR3 region: CASSLWDYQDTQYF. The DNA read from the CDR3 is TGTGCAAGCAGCCTATGGGATTACCAAGACACCCAGTAC.